This TCR beta chain derives from a study of response to subunit inactivated influenza vaccine. Germline V gives CDR1 SGHDT, CDR2 YYEEEE. The J segment lost 1 base and the V segment lost 4 bases, leaving 11 bases of the junction unmatched. The CDR3 runs 17 residues. Overall study findings and caveats: Authors proposed each seasonal influenza vaccination draws in few new T cells.

This clonotype appeared a few times. Its target is unknown. MiXCR, run by TCRdb on the RT-PCR reads, gives a single entry per CDR3 protein. This table holds 150,000 to 200,000 distinct CDR3 sequences, 9.5% to 13% found once. The sequenced sample was non-naive T cells sorted from PBMCs, obtained roughly 48 days after vaccination. The TCR sequence derives from a man aged 50-60 years who received an inactivated influenza vaccine. The gene calls are TRBV5-6 and TRBJ2-5, with 9 bases identical to TRBD1. The CDR3 region has the DNA TGTGCCAGCAGCAGAATACAGGGGGCCAAACTCCAAGAGACCCAGTACTTC. The encoded protein is CASSRIQGAKLQETQYF.